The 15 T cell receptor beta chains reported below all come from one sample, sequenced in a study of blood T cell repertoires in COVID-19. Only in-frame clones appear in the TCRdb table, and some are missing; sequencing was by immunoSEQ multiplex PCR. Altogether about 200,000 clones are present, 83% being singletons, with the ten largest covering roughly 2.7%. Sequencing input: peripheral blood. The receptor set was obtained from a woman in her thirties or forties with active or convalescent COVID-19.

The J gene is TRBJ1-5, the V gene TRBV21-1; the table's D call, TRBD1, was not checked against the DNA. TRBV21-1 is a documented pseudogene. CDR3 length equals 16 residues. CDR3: CASSRLGTVNNQPQHF. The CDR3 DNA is TGTGCCAGCAGCCGTCTAGGGACAGTCAACAATCAGCCCCAGCATTTT.

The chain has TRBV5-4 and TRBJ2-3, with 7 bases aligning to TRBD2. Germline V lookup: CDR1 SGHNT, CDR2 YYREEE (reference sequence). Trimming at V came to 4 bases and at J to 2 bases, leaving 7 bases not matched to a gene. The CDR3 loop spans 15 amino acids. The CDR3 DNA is TGTGCCAGCAGCCCGGGGGGAAGCCTCACAGATACGCAGTATTTT. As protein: CASSPGGSLTDTQYF.

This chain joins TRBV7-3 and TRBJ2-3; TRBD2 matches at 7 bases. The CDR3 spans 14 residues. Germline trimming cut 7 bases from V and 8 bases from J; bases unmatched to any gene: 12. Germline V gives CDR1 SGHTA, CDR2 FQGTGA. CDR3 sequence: CASKREGGYGTQYF. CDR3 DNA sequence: TGTGCCAGCAAAAGGGAGGGAGGGTATGGTACGCAGTATTTT.

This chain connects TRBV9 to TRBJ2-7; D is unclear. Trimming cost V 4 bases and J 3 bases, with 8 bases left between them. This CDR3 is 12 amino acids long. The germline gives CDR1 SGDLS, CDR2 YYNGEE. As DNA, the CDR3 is TGTGCCAGCAGCCCAAACAGCTACGAGCAGTACTTC. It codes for CASSPNSYEQYF.

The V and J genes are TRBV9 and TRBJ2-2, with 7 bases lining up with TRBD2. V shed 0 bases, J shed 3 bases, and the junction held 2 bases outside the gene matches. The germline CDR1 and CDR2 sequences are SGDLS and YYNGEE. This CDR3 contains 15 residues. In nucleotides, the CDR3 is TGTGCCAGCAGCGTAGGGGGAGGGGACACCGGGGAGCTGTTTTTT. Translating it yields CASSVGGGDTGELFF.

The CDR3 loop is CASSFWGQGGNEQFF. The DNA for the CDR3 is TGTGCCAGCTCGTTCTGGGGACAGGGGGGGAATGAGCAGTTCTTC. The chain joins TRBV27 to TRBJ2-1; 11 nucleotides line up with TRBD1. The V gene end was trimmed by 8 bases and the J gene end by 7 bases; junction bases not matched to a gene: 10. The CDR3 sequence is 15 residues long. The V gene's germline CDR1 is MNHEY and CDR2 SMNVEV (reference sequence).

The CDR3 nucleotides read TGTGCCTGGAGTGAGGGGGCGGAAGAGCAGTACTTC. It translates to CAWSEGAEEQYF. The V call is TRBV30, the J call TRBJ2-7; TRBD1 aligns across 7 bases. This CDR3 region has 12 residues. Per germline, CDR1 GTSNPN and CDR2 SVGIG (reference sequence). The V gene end was trimmed by 1 base and the J gene end by 7 bases; junction bases not matched to a gene: 4. The variable domain in full, completed from reference TRBV30 and TRBJ2-7, reads SQTIHQWPATLVQPVGSPLSLECTVEGTSNPNLYWYRQAAGRGLQLLFYSVGIGQISSEVPQNLSASRPQDRQFILSSKKLLLSDSGFYLCAWSEGAEEQYFGPGTRLTVT.

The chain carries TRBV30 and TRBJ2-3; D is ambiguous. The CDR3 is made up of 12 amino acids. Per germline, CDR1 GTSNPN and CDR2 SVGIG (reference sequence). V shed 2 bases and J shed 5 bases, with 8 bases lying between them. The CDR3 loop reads CAWSPHIDTQYF. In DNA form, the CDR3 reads TGTGCCTGGAGTCCACACATAGATACGCAGTATTTT.

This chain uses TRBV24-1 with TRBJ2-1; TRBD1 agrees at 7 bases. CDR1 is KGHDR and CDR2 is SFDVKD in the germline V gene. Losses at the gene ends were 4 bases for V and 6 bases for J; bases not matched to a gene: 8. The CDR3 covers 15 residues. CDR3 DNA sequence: TGTGCCACCAGTGACCCTACAGGGGTGGGCAATGAGCAGTTCTTC. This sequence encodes CATSDPTGVGNEQFF.

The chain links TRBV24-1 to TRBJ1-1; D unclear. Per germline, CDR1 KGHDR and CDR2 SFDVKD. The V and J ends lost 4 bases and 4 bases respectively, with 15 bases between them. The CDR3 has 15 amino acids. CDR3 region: CATSDPRSGSTEAFF. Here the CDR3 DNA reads TGTGCCACCAGTGACCCGCGGTCGGGGAGCACTGAAGCTTTCTTT.

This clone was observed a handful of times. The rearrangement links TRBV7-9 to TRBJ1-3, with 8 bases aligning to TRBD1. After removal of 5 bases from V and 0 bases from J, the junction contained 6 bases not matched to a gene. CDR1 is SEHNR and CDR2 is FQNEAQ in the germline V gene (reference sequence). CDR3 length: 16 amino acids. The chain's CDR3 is CASSDWDRSSGNTIYF. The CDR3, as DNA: TGTGCCAGCAGCGACTGGGACAGGAGCTCTGGAAACACCATATATTTT.

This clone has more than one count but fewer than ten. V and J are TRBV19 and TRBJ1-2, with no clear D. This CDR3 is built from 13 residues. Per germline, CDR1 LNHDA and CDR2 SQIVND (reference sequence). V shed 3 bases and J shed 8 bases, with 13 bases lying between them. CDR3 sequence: CASSMKGFGGYTF. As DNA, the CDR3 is TGTGCCAGTAGTATGAAAGGCTTCGGGGGCTACACCTTC. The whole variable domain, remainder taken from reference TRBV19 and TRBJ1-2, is DGGITQSPKYLFRKEGQNVTLSCEQNLNHDAMYWYRQDPGQGLRLIYYSQIVNDFQKGDIAEGYSVSREKKESFPLTVTSAQKNPTAFYLCASSMKGFGGYTFGSGTRLTVV.

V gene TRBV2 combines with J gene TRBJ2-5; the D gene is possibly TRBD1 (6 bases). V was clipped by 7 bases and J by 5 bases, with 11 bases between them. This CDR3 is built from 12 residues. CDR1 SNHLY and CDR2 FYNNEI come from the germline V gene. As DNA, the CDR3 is TGTGCCAGCAACAGGGTAGAGGAGACCCAGTACTTC. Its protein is CASNRVEETQYF.

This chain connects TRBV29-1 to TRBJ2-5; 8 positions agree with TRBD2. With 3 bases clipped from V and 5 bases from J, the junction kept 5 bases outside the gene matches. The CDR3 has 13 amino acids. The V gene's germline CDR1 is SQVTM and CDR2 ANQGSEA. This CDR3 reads CSVEDGRGETQYF. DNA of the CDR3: TGCAGCGTTGAGGACGGGAGGGGGGAGACCCAGTACTTC.

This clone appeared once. The CDR3 region is CASSKPGQANYGYTF. CDR3 DNA: TGTGCCAGCAGCAAACCGGGACAGGCAAACTATGGCTACACCTTC. The chain recombines TRBV11-3 with TRBJ1-2; 8 bases agree with TRBD1. The germline V gene encodes CDR1 SGHNT and CDR2 YENEEA. This CDR3 is built from 15 residues. The V gene end was trimmed by 5 bases and the J gene end by 2 bases; junction bases not matched to a gene: 7.